This T cell receptor (beta chain) was sequenced during a study of cytomegalovirus exposure and HLA in healthy donors. Among the donors, all were healthy bone marrow donors. CDR1 and CDR2 (germline): SGHDN, FVKESK. This CDR3 region has 20 residues. The V segment lost 0 bases and the J segment 0 bases; nucleotides outside the gene matches: 9. PCR was performed using 60 Vbeta and 13 Jbeta primers. Sequencing was performed with immunoSEQ multiplex PCR; in TCRdb, only in-frame clones are kept and a portion is missing. The top ten hold about 1.7% of the sample, which has roughly 200,000 clones, around 83% seen once.

This receptor was obtained from a woman aged 18 to 35 in good health and CMV-seronegative. Sequencing used PBMCs. V gene TRBV14 combines with J gene TRBJ1-3; 12 bases are a match to TRBD1. The CDR3 DNA is TGTGCCAGCAGCCAAGAATGGGACAGGGGGCGAAGGGACTCTGGAAACACCATATATTTT. Protein product: CASSQEWDRGRRDSGNTIYF.